This is a list of T cell receptor beta chains from one sample in a study of T-cell memory formation after mild COVID-19. In TCRdb, the 5' RACE reads were re-called with MiXCR into one record per CDR3 protein. The data contain more than 450,000 distinct CDR3 sequences, roughly 18% of them seen just once; the ten biggest clones take up 12%. Sequencing was done on a sample of PBMCs or a T cell subset sorted from them (not recorded which). These receptors originate from an adult woman who had mild COVID-19 (a few samples of this study predate the infection). Cell type and time point are not known. Each CDR3 is given with its conserved first and last residue. The D gene is left open where the match is weak. Clone size is given for some rows only: seen once, a few or many times, or a class if the clone is expanded.

TRBV4-1	TRBJ2-3	TRBD2	NA	CASSQVVSGGDTDTQYF	TGCGCCAGCAGCCAAGTCGTTAGCGGGGGGGACACAGATACGCAGTATTTT
TRBV4-2	TRBJ2-3	NA	many	CASSTKTGEADTQYF	TGTGCCAGCAGCACGAAGACGGGGGAGGCAGATACGCAGTATTTT
TRBV7-8	TRBJ2-7	NA	NA	CASSENPTNYEQYF	TGTGCCAGCAGCGAGAACCCTACGAACTACGAGCAGTACTTC
TRBV7-2	TRBJ1-5	NA	NA	CASSTRQNQPQHF	TGTGCCAGCAGCACCAGACAGAATCAGCCCCAGCATTTT
TRBV4-1	TRBJ1-2	NA	few	CASSQGDGVGGYTF	TGCGCCAGCAGCCAAGGTGACGGGGTAGGAGGCTACACCTTC
TRBV28	TRBJ2-7	NA	few	CAGSRRNSYEQYF	TGTGCCGGATCAAGGCGAAACTCCTACGAGCAGTACTTC
TRBV18	TRBJ2-7	NA	few	CASSPYQIGSEGEQYF	TGTGCCAGCTCACCATATCAGATCGGGAGCGAGGGCGAGCAGTACTTC
TRBV12-3/TRBV12-4	TRBJ1-1	NA	few	CASRKTGNTEAFF	TGTGCCAGCCGCAAAACAGGGAACACTGAAGCTTTCTTT
TRBV7-6	TRBJ2-1	TRBD2	NA	CASSLTLAGAFYNEQFF	TGTGCCAGCAGCTTGACGCTAGCGGGCGCATTTTACAATGAGCAGTTCTTC
TRBV5-1	TRBJ2-5	NA	few	CASSTHLQETQYF	TGCGCCAGCAGCACCCACCTCCAAGAGACCCAGTACTTC
TRBV12-3/TRBV12-4	TRBJ2-3	TRBD2	many	CASTRSGAPSWDTQYF	TGTGCCAGCACGCGTAGCGGGGCTCCGAGTTGGGATACGCAGTATTTT
TRBV7-9	TRBJ2-3	NA	few	CAIQRGSTDTQYF	TGTGCCATACAGCGCGGTAGCACAGATACGCAGTATTTT
TRBV6-6	TRBJ2-2	NA	NA	CASSYWSVNTGELFF	TGTGCCAGCAGTTATTGGTCGGTCAACACCGGGGAGCTGTTTTTT
TRBV6-6	TRBJ2-3	NA	NA	CASSPARGAPSTDTQYF	TGTGCCAGCAGTCCTGCTCGGGGAGCCCCTAGCACAGATACGCAGTATTTT
TRBV12-3/TRBV12-4	TRBJ1-2	NA	NA	CASSLGLRRGYGYTF	TGTGCCAGCAGCTTGGGGCTTCGGCGGGGATATGGCTACACCTTC
TRBV5-1	TRBJ2-2	TRBD1	few	CASSLEDRDNTGELFF	TGCGCCAGCAGCTTGGAGGACAGGGACAACACCGGGGAGCTGTTTTTT
TRBV14	TRBJ1-6	NA	NA	CASSQEVYSPLHF	TGTGCCAGCAGCCAAGAAGTGTATTCACCCCTCCACTTT
TRBV10-3	TRBJ2-4	NA	few	CAISDQGSHQYF	TGTGCCATCAGTGATCAAGGATCCCATCAGTACTTC
TRBV24-1	TRBJ2-3	NA	NA	CATSDHGVQQYF	TGTGCCACCAGTGATCATGGCGTTCAACAGTATTTT
TRBV20-1	TRBJ1-4	NA	NA	CSARDAGTGNEKLFF	TGCAGTGCTAGAGATGCTGGTACAGGGAACGAAAAACTGTTTTTT
TRBV13	TRBJ2-7	NA	few	CASSLVAGITRSEQYF	TGTGCCAGCAGCTTAGTAGCTGGCATTACTAGGAGCGAGCAGTACTTC
TRBV5-6	TRBJ2-1	NA	many	CASSLGLGGWGSYNEQFF	TGTGCCAGCAGCTTGGGATTGGGGGGCTGGGGCTCCTACAATGAGCAGTTCTTC
TRBV27	TRBJ2-3	TRBD2	NA	CASMTSGGTDTQYF	TGTGCCAGCATGACTAGCGGGGGAACAGATACGCAGTATTTT
TRBV10-3	TRBJ2-1	TRBD2	few	CAISEPGTSGTLYNEQFF	TGTGCCATCAGTGAGCCTGGGACTAGCGGGACTCTGTACAATGAGCAGTTCTTC
TRBV7-6	TRBJ1-3	NA	few	CASSLEEGHSGNTIYF	TGTGCCAGCAGTTTAGAGGAGGGCCACTCTGGAAACACCATATATTTT
TRBV20-1	TRBJ1-3	TRBD1	NA	CSASSGTGGSGNTIYF	TGCAGTGCTAGTTCCGGGACAGGGGGCTCTGGAAACACCATATATTTT
TRBV5-1	TRBJ2-3	TRBD2	NA	CASSSLAGGREDTQYF	TGCGCCAGCAGCTCGCTAGCGGGGGGCCGAGAAGATACGCAGTATTTT
TRBV3-1	TRBJ2-1	NA	NA	CASSQDRVKQFF	TGTGCCAGCAGCCAAGATCGGGTCAAGCAGTTCTTC
TRBV3-1	TRBJ2-5	TRBD1	NA	CASSQVQTGQETQYF	TGTGCCAGCAGCCAAGTTCAGACAGGGCAAGAGACCCAGTACTTC
TRBV12-3/TRBV12-4	TRBJ2-3	TRBD2	few	CASTPGGLNPNTDTQYF	TGTGCCAGCACCCCGGGGGGGCTGAACCCTAACACAGATACGCAGTATTTT
TRBV7-2	TRBJ2-1	TRBD2	NA	CASSPTSGSIYEQFF	TGTGCCAGCAGCCCTACTAGCGGGAGTATATATGAGCAGTTCTTC
TRBV2	TRBJ2-3	NA	NA	CASSETPALFF	TGTGCCAGCAGTGAAACTCCAGCTCTTTTTTTT
TRBV24-1	TRBJ2-1	NA	NA	CATSDANLPRPNEQFF	TGTGCCACCAGTGATGCAAATCTCCCCCGCCCCAATGAGCAGTTCTTC
TRBV30	TRBJ1-2	TRBD1	few	CAWGDVLDRWGYGYTF	TGTGCCTGGGGAGATGTCCTGGACAGGTGGGGATATGGCTACACCTTC
TRBV18	TRBJ2-2	NA	few	CASSPFLQGDTGELFF	TGTGCCAGCTCACCTTTCCTACAGGGAGACACCGGGGAGCTGTTTTTT
TRBV30	TRBJ2-5	TRBD2	NA	CAWSARLAGLETQYF	TGTGCCTGGAGTGCCCGACTAGCGGGGTTGGAGACCCAGTACTTC
TRBV18	TRBJ1-5	NA	NA	CASSPVVNQPQHF	TGTGCCAGCTCACCAGTGGTCAATCAGCCCCAGCATTTT
TRBV9	TRBJ2-3	TRBD2	NA	CASSVENSGDVTDTQYF	TGTGCCAGCAGCGTAGAGAATAGCGGGGACGTCACAGATACGCAGTATTTT
TRBV24-1	TRBJ2-1	TRBD2	few	CATSDLLDTSGGNEQFF	TGTGCCACCAGTGATTTGCTTGATACTAGCGGGGGCAATGAGCAGTTCTTC
TRBV5-1	TRBJ2-7	NA	NA	CASSLDPFQGNEQYF	TGCGCCAGCAGCTTGGACCCCTTCCAGGGGAATGAGCAGTACTTC